The 14 T cell receptor beta chains listed next were all sequenced from one sample in a study of blood T cell repertoires in COVID-19. This table comes from immunoSEQ multiplex PCR, and its TCRdb copy is limited to in-frame clones, with some not included. Of 130,000 or so clones listed, roughly 91% are singletons. The material sequenced was peripheral blood. The receptors here all came from a man aged 60 to 75 with COVID-19, enrolled during active disease.

The chain links TRBV6-5 to TRBJ1-1; perhaps TRBD1 as D (6 bases). The germline CDR1 and CDR2 sequences are MNHEY and SVGAGI. This CDR3 is built from 15 residues. V was shortened by 2 bases and J by 3 bases, with 13 bases between the two germline ends. The CDR3 spells CASSYTRGGHTEAFF. The CDR3 DNA reads as TGTGCCAGCAGTTACACGAGGGGGGGACACACTGAAGCTTTCTTT.

The genes are TRBV6-1 and TRBJ1-5; perhaps TRBD1 as D (5 bases). V shed 1 base and J shed 4 bases, with 11 bases lying between them. The CDR3 consists of 15 residues. Germline loops: CDR1 MNHNS, CDR2 SASEGT. The DNA for the CDR3 is TGTGCCAGCAGTGAAGGGGGGGGTCGGAATCAGCCCCAGCATTTT. Amino acids: CASSEGGGRNQPQHF.

The chain links TRBV5-1 to TRBJ2-1; possible D gene TRBD2, 6 bases. Trimming removed 0 bases at V and 9 bases at J, with 16 bases between. The CDR3 totals 15 residues. Germline V lookup: CDR1 SGHRS, CDR2 YFSETQ. The CDR3 DNA reads as TGCGCCAGCAGCTTGGGGGCAGCCCTCGGGGGTGAGCAGTTCTTC. This codes for CASSLGAALGGEQFF.

The chain is built from TRBV5-6 and TRBJ1-5, with D perhaps matching TRBD1 (5 bases). The germline V and J ends were trimmed by 3 bases and 0 bases, with 7 bases remaining between them. Germline loops: CDR1 SGHDT, CDR2 YYEEEE. The CDR3 extends over 14 amino acids. This chain's CDR3 is CASSWGLSNQPQHF. In DNA, the CDR3 is TGTGCCAGCAGCTGGGGCCTTAGCAATCAGCCCCAGCATTTT.

This clone appeared once. The rearrangement links TRBV27 to TRBJ2-2, with a weak D call TRBD1 (6 bases). This CDR3 comprises 16 residues. The V gene lost 5 bases and the J gene lost 4 bases, with 17 bases spanning the gap. CDR1 and CDR2 from the germline V gene are MNHEY and SMNVEV (reference sequence). The CDR3 bases are TGTGCCAGCAGTCCCGGACAGCCTGGGGGCACCGGGGAGCTGTTTTTT. Translating it yields CASSPGQPGGTGELFF.

V usage is TRBV6-5 and J usage is TRBJ2-2; D may be TRBD1 (5 bases). Trimming took off 6 bases at V and 2 bases at J, with 13 bases between the two ends. Germline V gene lookup returns CDR1 MNHEY and CDR2 SVGAGI. The CDR3 spans 15 residues. The CDR3: CASSLLTANTGELFF. Here the CDR3 DNA reads TGTGCCAGCAGCCTTCTGACAGCTAACACCGGGGAGCTGTTTTTT.

The rearrangement uses TRBV6-6 and TRBJ1-5; D ambiguous. Germline loops: CDR1 MNHNY, CDR2 SVGAGI (reference sequence). The CDR3 sequence is 14 residues long. With 8 bases removed from V and 2 bases from J, the gap between germline ends came to 13 bases. CDR3 protein: CASGYPAGNQPQHF. CDR3 bases: TGTGCCAGCGGATACCCAGCGGGCAATCAGCCCCAGCATTTT.

This clone was found once. The chain combines TRBV3-1 (or the pseudogene TRBV3-2) with TRBJ1-1, with no clear D. Trimming stripped 4 bases from V and 0 bases from J, with 6 bases between. Looked up from germline, CDR1 is LGHDT and CDR2 is YNNKEL (reference sequence). CDR3 size: 13 residues. The chain's CDR3 is CASSPLLNTEAFF. In DNA form, the CDR3 reads TGTGCCAGCAGCCCCCTCCTGAACACTGAAGCTTTCTTT.

The gene calls are TRBV7-6 and TRBJ2-3; 10 nucleotides align to TRBD2. This CDR3 region has 17 residues. Germline V gives CDR1 SGHVS, CDR2 FNYEAQ. Trimming removed 0 bases from V and 2 bases from J; junction bases left unmatched: 5. CDR3 DNA: TGTGCCAGCAGCTTAGCGGTAGCGGGGGGTCACACAGATACGCAGTATTTT. Encoded protein: CASSLAVAGGHTDTQYF.

The chain has TRBV27 and TRBJ1-5; possible D gene TRBD1, 6 bases. V lost 5 bases to trimming and J lost 2 bases, with 16 bases between them. The V gene's germline CDR1 is MNHEY and CDR2 SMNVEV (reference sequence). There are 16 residues in the CDR3. The CDR3, as DNA: TGTGCCAGCAGTCCAAATACAGGGACGGGCAATCAGCCCCAGCATTTT. It encodes CASSPNTGTGNQPQHF.

This clone was detected once. V gene TRBV5-1 combines with J gene TRBJ1-2; D call uncertain. The CDR3 loop spans 15 amino acids. Germline V gives CDR1 SGHRS, CDR2 YFSETQ. V was cut by 7 bases and J by 3 bases, with 19 bases left in between. CDR3 coding DNA: TGCGCCAGCTCCCTCGGCGACGACTTCGACTATGGCTACACCTTC. This sequence encodes CASSLGDDFDYGYTF.

The rearrangement links TRBV6-6 to TRBJ1-3, with D possibly being TRBD1 (5 bases). The V end lost 2 bases, the J end lost 7 bases, and 18 bases lay between the germline ends. The CDR3 extends over 16 amino acids. The germline V gene encodes CDR1 MNHNY and CDR2 SVGAGI (reference sequence). CDR3 DNA sequence: TGTGCCAGCAGTTACGCTATCGTCCAGGGAGGGAACACCATATATTTT. Protein product: CASSYAIVQGGNTIYF.

A note on this clone: The sample has other DNA sequences that encode this CDR3 too. The chain carries TRBV4-1 and TRBJ1-1; D unresolved. The CDR3 runs 14 residues. V dropped 7 bases and J dropped 3 bases, with 15 bases sitting between them. Per the germline V gene, CDR1 is MGHRA and CDR2 is YSYEKL. The CDR3 sequence is CASNQRRDHTEAFF. CDR3 nucleotides: TGCGCCAGCAACCAGCGGCGGGATCACACTGAAGCTTTCTTT.

The chain recombines TRBV9 with TRBJ1-6, with 7 bases identical to TRBD1. J was trimmed by 7 bases and V by 4 bases; bases with no gene match: 5. Germline CDR1 is SGDLS and CDR2 is YYNGEE. The CDR3 has 14 amino acids. This chain's CDR3 is CASSRRGGNSPLHF. CDR3 sequence (DNA): TGTGCCAGCAGCCGGAGAGGGGGCAATTCACCCCTCCACTTT.